This passage covers 31 T cell receptor beta chains from one sample sequenced in a study of T cells in women clearing cervical HPV infection. TCRdb keeps only in-frame clones here, not all; method: immunoSEQ multiplex PCR. The sample is made up of roughly 20,000 clones, and the top ten hold under 5.5% of it. Sequencing was done on a sample of blood buffy coat. The receptors shown here come from a woman aged 18-69 years with a cervical HPV16 infection that either progressed to CIN3+ or cleared (not recorded which).

Worth noting for this clone: The read gets to within 3 residues of the CDR3 end, and the germline J gene fills in the rest. This rearrangement joins TRBV7-2 to TRBJ1-6, with 8 bases that match TRBD1. Unmatched junction bases numbered 5, after V lost 7 bases and J lost 6 bases. Germline CDR1 is SGHTA and CDR2 is FQGNSA. The CDR3 covers 14 residues. The covered CDR3 bases are TGTGCCAGCAAGCCAGGGGGCCCTAATTCACCC. Translated, it gives CASKPGGPNSP. The full-length CDR3 reads as CASKPGGPNSPLHF.

Of note for this clone: The read gets to within 3 residues of the CDR3 end, and the germline J gene fills in the rest. The V gene is TRBV5-5, the J gene TRBJ2-7; 8 nucleotides line up with TRBD1. Germline-derived CDR1 and CDR2 are SGHKS and YYEKEE (reference sequence). This CDR3 region has 15 residues. The V gene end was trimmed by 5 bases and the J gene end by 2 bases; junction bases not matched to a gene: 9. The CDR3 here is CASSPGQGRPYEQYF. The covered CDR3 bases are TGTGCCAGCAGTCCCGGACAGGGCCGACCCTACGAG.

As for this clone: Read sequence stops 3 residues before the CDR3 end, and the germline J gene provides the missing end. The rearrangement uses TRBV5-1 and TRBJ2-3; 7 nucleotides align to TRBD1. CDR3 size: 16 residues. Germline V lookup: CDR1 SGHRS, CDR2 YFSETQ. Trimming took 0 bases from V and 2 from J; bases not matched to a gene: 6. The DNA read from the CDR3 is TGCGCCAGCAGCTTGGGGGAGACAGGGCCCACAGATACG. Translating gives CASSLGETGPTDT. The entire CDR3 protein is CASSLGETGPTDTQYF.

Turning to this clone: The read comes to an end 3 residues before the CDR3 does, leaving the germline J gene to fill in the end. The sample carries other DNA sequences with the same CDR3. The rearrangement uses TRBV18 and TRBJ2-3, with TRBD2 matching 14 bases. From germline, CDR1 is KGHSH and CDR2 LQKENI. Germline trimming cut 6 bases from V and 0 bases from J; bases unmatched to any gene: 8. CDR3 length: 18 residues. The CDR3: CASSPPGLAGASTDTQYF. The sequenced part of the CDR3 DNA is TGTGCCAGCTCCCCCCCGGGACTAGCGGGGGCTAGCACAGATACG.

A remark on this clone: Read sequence stops 3 residues before the CDR3 end, and the germline J gene provides the missing end. The chain uses TRBV30 and TRBJ1-1; the D gene is possibly TRBD1 (5 bases). The CDR3 consists of 15 residues. Deletions cut 0 bases from V and 4 bases from J, with 15 bases between. In germline, CDR1 is GTSNPN, CDR2 SVGIG (reference sequence). The part of the CDR3 DNA that was read is TGTGCCTGGAGTGTCAGGGTACGAGGATTCACTGAA. Its translation is CAWSVRVRGFTE. The whole CDR3 sequence is CAWSVRVRGFTEAFF.

The CDR3 DNA, read in part, is TGTGCCAGCAGTGAACAGGTCGACTCCTACAATGAG. Protein sequence: CASSEQVDSYNE. The full CDR3 protein reads CASSEQVDSYNEQFF. The gene calls are TRBV6-1 and TRBJ2-1; D gene ambiguous. The sequence runs out 3 residues before the end of the CDR3; the remainder is reconstructed from the germline J gene. Trimming shortened V by 2 bases and J by 0 bases, and 8 bases separated the two germline ends. Germline CDR1 reads MNHNS; CDR2 reads SASEGT. CDR3 size: 15 residues.

Concerning this clone: The CDR3 end falls 3 residues outside the read, so it is completed with the germline J gene. The rearrangement links TRBV18 to TRBJ1-5; 9 nucleotides match TRBD1. Germline loops: CDR1 KGHSH, CDR2 LQKENI. There are 14 residues in the CDR3. Trimming took 1 base from V and 5 from J; bases not matched to a gene: 0. The sequenced CDR3 bases are TGTGCCAGCTCACCACGGACAGGGGATCAGCCC. Its protein is CASSPRTGDQP. The whole CDR3 region reads CASSPRTGDQPQHF.

A remark on this clone: The read terminates 3 residues before the CDR3 end, so the remaining end is supplied by the germline J gene. This chain joins TRBV12-3 or TRBV12-4 and TRBJ2-1; D is unresolved. The CDR3 contains 14 residues. The V gene lost 3 bases and the J gene lost 2 bases, with 8 bases spanning the gap. The CDR3 sequence is CASSFTGAYNEQFF. CDR3 DNA (partial): TGTGCCAGCAGTTTCACGGGTGCCTACAATGAG.

Worth noting for this clone: The observed sequence ends 3 residues before the CDR3 terminus, with the missing tail filled in from the germline J gene. The chain links TRBV20-1 to TRBJ1-2; D might be TRBD1 (5 bases). Germline loops: CDR1 DFQATT, CDR2 SNEGSKA (reference sequence). CDR3 length equals 13 residues. Trimming cost V 1 base and J 4 bases, with 10 bases left between them. CDR3 bases read: TGCAGTGCTAGAGGGGGGGAGGGCTATGGC. This sequence encodes CSARGGEGYG. In full, the CDR3 is CSARGGEGYGYTF.

As for this clone: The CDR3 end lies 3 residues beyond the end of the read and is filled in from the germline J gene. The chain employs TRBV20-1 and TRBJ1-5; 7 positions agree with TRBD1. J lost 1 base, V lost 2 bases, and 2 bases had no gene match. CDR3 size: 14 residues. Germline V lookup: CDR1 DFQATT, CDR2 SNEGSKA (reference sequence). The part of the CDR3 DNA that was read is TGCAGTGCTAGAAACAGGGGAAGCAATCAGCCC. Protein sequence: CSARNRGSNQP. The full CDR3 protein reads CSARNRGSNQPQHF.

Concerning this clone itself: The read terminates 3 residues before the CDR3 end, so the remaining end is supplied by the germline J gene. This chain joins TRBV7-2 and TRBJ2-1; TRBD2 matches at 13 bases. V shed 5 bases, J shed 3 bases, and the junction held 1 base outside the gene matches. The CDR3 is 15 residues long. Germline values: CDR1 SGHTA, CDR2 FQGNSA. Incomplete CDR3 DNA: TGTGCCAGCAGCCGGACTAGCGGGGGCTACAATGAG. It codes for CASSRTSGGYNE. The entire CDR3 reads CASSRTSGGYNEQFF.

Regarding this clone: A read error may produce the germline difference seen at one junction end. Read sequence stops 3 residues before the CDR3 end, and the germline J gene provides the missing end. The chain joins TRBV4-2 to TRBJ2-3, with D tentatively TRBD1 (6 bases). The CDR3 is made up of 13 amino acids. Germline loops: CDR1 LGHNA, CDR2 YNFKEQ. CDR3 sequence reads: CASSQRRQATQYF. CDR3 bases read: TGCGCCAGCAGCCAACGAAGACAGGCCACG.

Remarks on this clone: The read ends 3 residues shy of where the CDR3 ends; the end is completed using the germline J gene. The rearrangement links TRBV24-1 to TRBJ2-5, with D possibly being TRBD1 (6 bases). Germline values: CDR1 KGHDR, CDR2 SFDVKD. V gave up 9 bases and J gave up 1 base, with 14 bases separating them. The CDR3 extends over 14 amino acids. CDR3 DNA (partial): TGTGCCACCCCTCAAACAGGGAGCCAAGAGACC. Its protein product is CATPQTGSQET. In full, the CDR3 reads CATPQTGSQETQYF.

To note about this clone: Coverage ceases 3 residues before the CDR3 finishes, and the germline J gene fills in the end. The gene calls are TRBV28 and TRBJ1-4; 8 bases fit TRBD1. The V gene end was trimmed by 6 bases and the J gene end by 8 bases; junction bases not matched to a gene: 5. The CDR3 runs 13 residues. The germline V gene has CDR1 MDHEN and CDR2 SYDVKM. The covered CDR3 bases are TGTGCCAGCAGGGCAGGGGGCGGGGAAAAA. Protein: CASRAGGGEK. The CDR3, in full, reads CASRAGGGEKLFF.

Regarding this clone: The CDR3 end lies 3 residues beyond the end of the read and is filled in from the germline J gene. The rearrangement joins TRBV19 to TRBJ1-2; a possible D gene is TRBD1 (6 bases). Germline CDR1 is LNHDA and CDR2 is SQIVND (reference sequence). The CDR3 has 17 amino acids. CDR3 bases read: TGTGCCAGTAGTCCACTGGGCGGGCGGGGGCTCACAGATACC. Its protein product is CASSPLGGRGLTDT. From start to end, the CDR3 is CASSPLGGRGLTDTYTF. The full variable domain, completed using reference TRBV19 and TRBJ1-2, is DGGITQSPKYLFRKEGQNVTLSCEQNLNHDAMYWYRQDPGQGLRLIYYSQIVNDFQKGDIAEGYSVSREKKESFPLTVTSAQKNPTAFYLCASSPLGGRGLTDTYTFGSGTRLTVV.

Notes on this clone: The sequenced fragment ends 3 residues before the CDR3 boundary, so the rest is inferred from the germline J gene. The J gene is TRBJ2-5, the V gene TRBV9, with 7 bases matching TRBD2. Trimming at V came to 4 bases and at J to 2 bases, leaving 8 bases not matched to a gene. This CDR3 has 15 amino acids. Germline V gene data show CDR1 as SGDLS and CDR2 as YYNGEE. CDR3 bases read: TGTGCCAGCAGCCCAGCGGGACTAAAACAAGAGACC. Encoded protein: CASSPAGLKQET. The whole CDR3 reads CASSPAGLKQETQYF.

Turning to this clone: The read ends 3 residues before the CDR3 terminus; that terminus is restored from the germline J gene. This chain connects TRBV30 to TRBJ1-2, with TRBD1 matching over 10 bases. The CDR3 loop spans 13 amino acids. Germline V gives CDR1 GTSNPN, CDR2 SVGIG (reference sequence). The covered CDR3 bases are TGTGCCTGGAGAGGGACAGGGGTGCGCGGC. This translates into CAWRGTGVRG. In full, the CDR3 is CAWRGTGVRGYTF.

A note on this clone: The read ends 3 residues before the CDR3 terminus; that terminus is restored from the germline J gene. The V call is TRBV20-1, the J call TRBJ2-3; 11 nucleotides match TRBD2. With V trimmed by 4 bases and J by 0 bases, 12 bases remained unmatched. The CDR3 runs to 18 residues. Germline CDR1 reads DFQATT; CDR2 reads SNEGSKA (reference sequence). This CDR3 is CSAITAGTSGPSTDTQYF. The part of the CDR3 DNA that was read is TGCAGTGCTATTACAGCCGGGACTAGCGGACCTAGCACAGATACG.

About this clone itself: Read data end 3 residues before the CDR3 end; the end is taken from the germline J gene. V is TRBV20-1 and J is TRBJ1-6; the D is unclear. The CDR3 totals 15 residues. Trimming removed 4 bases from V and 4 bases from J, with 14 bases in between. Per germline, CDR1 DFQATT and CDR2 SNEGSKA (reference sequence). The CDR3 reads CSATPLRRYNSPLHF. The DNA read from the CDR3 is TGCAGTGCTACCCCACTACGGAGGTATAATTCACCC.

Notes on this clone: The missing CDR3 end, 3 residues past where the read stops, is filled in from the germline J gene. The gene calls are TRBV2 and TRBJ1-1; D might be TRBD1 (6 bases). Germline V gives CDR1 SNHLY, CDR2 FYNNEI. This CDR3 spans 14 amino acids. Trimming took off 3 bases at V and 2 bases at J, with 10 bases between the two ends. The part of the CDR3 DNA that was read is TGTGCCAGCAGTGAGGGCAGGGGAAACACTGAA. It translates to CASSEGRGNTE. The whole CDR3 is CASSEGRGNTEAFF.

As concerns this clone: The read terminates 3 residues before the CDR3 end, so the remaining end is supplied by the germline J gene. The chain uses TRBV20-1 and TRBJ1-1; TRBD1 is a possible D gene (6 bases). Germline V lookup: CDR1 DFQATT, CDR2 SNEGSKA (reference sequence). This CDR3 is built from 15 residues. With 1 base removed from V and 7 bases from J, the gap between germline ends came to 19 bases. CDR3 sequence: CSARAFGDKQIEAFF. The sequenced CDR3 bases are TGCAGTGCTAGAGCCTTTGGGGACAAACAAATTGAA.

Incomplete CDR3 DNA: TGTGCCAGCAGCCCTCAGGGTCCCCAAGAGACC. The encoded protein is CASSPQGPQET. The full CDR3 reads CASSPQGPQETQYF. The chain employs TRBV5-6 and TRBJ2-5, with D perhaps TRBD1 (5 bases). From the germline J gene comes the end of the CDR3, since the read stops 3 residues before it. The germline CDR1 and CDR2 sequences are SGHDT and YYEEEE. The V end was cut by 4 bases, the J end by 1 base, with 11 bases between. The CDR3 contains 14 residues.

The chain's CDR3 is CASSLGGDQPQHF. Incomplete CDR3 DNA: TGCGCCAGCAGCTTGGGGGGGGATCAGCCC. This chain uses TRBV5-1 with TRBJ1-5, with a possible D match to TRBD1 (5 bases). The read finishes 3 residues shy of the CDR3 end, and the germline J gene is used to complete it. V lost 0 bases and J lost 5, with 6 bases in between. Germline CDR1 SGHRS, CDR2 YFSETQ. This CDR3 has 13 residues. Filled out from reference TRBV5-1 and TRBJ1-5, the complete variable domain reads KAGVTQTPRYLIKTRGQQVTLSCSPISGHRSVSWYQQTPGQGLQFLFEYFSETQRNKGNFPGRFSGRQFSNSRSEMNVSTLELGDSALYLCASSLGGDQPQHFGDGTRLSIL.

A remark on this clone: The read ends 3 residues before the CDR3 terminus; that terminus is restored from the germline J gene. This sequence joins TRBV5-1 and TRBJ2-3, with TRBD2 matching over 12 bases. CDR3 length: 18 residues. Germline assignment: CDR1 SGHRS and CDR2 YFSETQ. J lost 1 base, V lost 4 bases, and 10 bases had no gene match. The sequenced CDR3 bases are TGCGCCAGCAGCCCAGTTGGGACTAGCGGGTCCCGCACAGATACG. As protein: CASSPVGTSGSRTDT. The entire CDR3 sequence reads CASSPVGTSGSRTDTQYF.

CDR3 sequence reads: CASSIRGLDTYTF. The sequenced part of the CDR3 DNA is TGTGCCAGTAGTATCAGGGGACTAGATACC. This rearrangement joins TRBV19 to TRBJ1-2; D perhaps matches TRBD1 (6 bases). Read coverage stops 3 residues before the CDR3 terminus; the germline J gene supplies the remainder. This CDR3 contains 13 residues. Germline CDR1 LNHDA, CDR2 SQIVND (reference sequence).

Turning to this clone: The junction does not match germline at one end; this may be a read error. The read ends 3 residues shy of where the CDR3 ends; the end is completed using the germline J gene. The chain employs TRBV4-2 and TRBJ2-5; 14 bases map to TRBD2. The CDR3 length is 17 residues. Germline lookup yields CDR1 LGHNA and CDR2 YNFKEQ. CDR3 bases read: TGCGCCAGCAGCCAGGGGACTAGCGGGGGTAATCAAGAGACC. Translated, it gives CASSQGTSGGNQET. The entire CDR3 reads CASSQGTSGGNQETQYF.

A word on this clone: From the germline J gene comes the end of the CDR3, since the read stops 3 residues before it. J is TRBJ2-3 and V is TRBV19, with TRBD1 matching 7 bases. This CDR3 has 15 amino acids. The germline gives CDR1 LNHDA, CDR2 SQIVND (reference sequence). The CDR3 sequence: CASSTATRQGQPQYF. Partial CDR3 DNA: TGTGCCAGTAGTACAGCAACCCGACAGGGACAGCCG.

About this clone itself: The DNA ends 3 residues before the CDR3 does, and the rest of the CDR3 is filled in from the germline J gene. The chain uses TRBV6-2 or TRBV6-3 and TRBJ2-5; 8 bases fit TRBD2. Germline loops: CDR1 MNHEY, CDR2 SVGEGT. This CDR3 is 15 amino acids long. Trimming cost V 6 bases and J 4 bases; bases outside gene matches: 10. The part of the CDR3 DNA that was read is TGTGCCAGCAGCCAAGACCGGGGGGGAGGAGAGACC. Translation: CASSQDRGGGET. The whole CDR3 region reads CASSQDRGGGETQYF.

Concerning this clone: From the germline J gene comes the end of the CDR3, since the read stops 3 residues before it. The gene calls are TRBV5-1 and TRBJ1-2; no clear D gene. Trimming removed 4 bases at V and 7 bases at J, with 8 bases between. CDR1 is SGHRS and CDR2 is YFSETQ in the germline V gene. The CDR3 length is 11 residues. The CDR3: CASSPPGGYTF. CDR3 bases read: TGCGCCAGCAGCCCCCCGGGTGGC.

Details on this clone: The CDR3 end lies 3 residues beyond the end of the read and is filled in from the germline J gene. The J gene is TRBJ2-7, the V gene TRBV20-1; D is unclear. Germline loops: CDR1 DFQATT, CDR2 SNEGSKA (reference sequence). Trimming took off 5 bases at V and 6 bases at J, with 14 bases between the two ends. This CDR3 spans 12 amino acids. Incomplete CDR3 DNA: TGCAGTGCTCCACGGAGCTCGGGCGAG. Encoded protein: CSAPRSSGE. The whole CDR3 reads CSAPRSSGEQYF.

A word on this clone: The read falls 3 residues short of the CDR3 end, and the missing part is taken from the germline J gene. The chain employs TRBV20-1 and TRBJ2-2; the D gene is possibly TRBD2 (6 bases). Trimming left V 3 bases short and J 3 bases short, with 8 bases between. This CDR3 region has 13 residues. CDR1 DFQATT and CDR2 SNEGSKA come from the germline V gene (reference sequence). CDR3 region: CSARSGDTGELFF. CDR3 DNA, as far as it was read: TGCAGTGCTAGGTCGGGGGACACCGGGGAG.